This T cell receptor beta chain was profiled in a study of blood T cell repertoires in COVID-19 (dated by TCRdb to 2020 to 2021). In the study overall: The collaborator samples originated in the United States, Italy and Spain and spanned the acute and convalescent phases of COVID-19. The prospective study material was composed of cDNA or gDNA derived from T cells, B-cell-depleted T cells, or PBMCs. Subjects who had been exposed to COVID-19, were actively infected with it, or had recovered from it provided the deeply sampled blood TCRbeta repertoires that made up the dataset. A freely available public database, intended as a resource for researchers studying the immune response to SARS-CoV-2, is where the repertoires were released. The samples were drawn from two sources: the first 160 participants of the ongoing ImmuneRACE study, and 1,200 or so subjects contributed by 6 global collaborators. Sample metadata almost always included a de-identified subject ID, COVID-19 status, age in years and sex. Where available, HLA class I and class II types were obtained from metadata supplied by the sample provider rather than from assay-based typing.

Participants in the prospective study were enrolled through a virtual design, were aged roughly 18 to 100 years, and lived in under 25 United States geographic areas. To assign participants to cohorts, the prospective study relied on clinical history that participants themselves reported in a screening survey and a study questionnaire. Recovered participants in ImmuneRACE Cohort 3 were defined by two consecutive negative NP/OP PCR tests, clearance by a healthcare professional, or resolution of symptoms. Mobile phlebotomists in the prospective study collected whole blood, serum and a nasopharyngeal or oropharyngeal swab from every participant. Prospective study participants could optionally give additional blood draws and questionnaires over a roughly 2-month period. Prospective study blood samples were shipped either frozen or at room temperature before DNA extraction. V is pared back by 1 base and J by 1 base, with 13 bases lying between the germline termini. From the cysteine through the phenylalanine, the CDR3 covers 16 amino acids. Solely the CDR3 DNA is kept, with 48 bases framed from the first base. CDR1 and CDR2 are drawn from the germline V gene: SGHTA, FQGNSA.

Study-wide conclusions, independent of this receptor: Clinical and demographic metadata were provided uncurated, with the amount varying by source and participant.

TCRbeta CDR3 regions were amplified from genomic DNA using the immunoSEQ Assay, a bias-controlled multiplex PCR. The study's processing was this. Within the assay, amplification of reference gene primers was used to estimate how many nucleated cells each sample contained. To quantify the absolute abundance of each unique TCRbeta CDR3 rearrangement, sequence reads were collapsed and filtered. For each sample, productive Simpson clonality was calculated as the square root of Simpson's diversity index over productive rearrangements. The source is immuneACCESS, and TCRdb retained only in-frame sequences with V and J called. Part of the clones is not carried over; for the studies checked, unresolved V genes explain less than half of this, and the remainder is unexplained. From that table come the V and J calls and clone size; the DNA was used to work out D and trimming. The sample includes around 290,000 clones, with 70% to 90% observed a single time. The biggest ten clones account for approximately 1% of the sample.

Regarding this clone: No cognate antigen has been identified for it. No base quality values were provided; no much bigger clone lies one nucleotide off.

The sample comprised PBMCs or T cells enriched from blood (not recorded which). The chain is made from TRBV7-2 and TRBJ2-5; no D segment can be confidently identified. This TCR derives from a woman aged 25-40 years who had recovered from COVID-19. The CDR3 reads as follows: CASSLGDRGSQETQYF. In nucleotide form, the sequence is TGTGCCAGCAGCTTAGGAGACCGAGGCAGCCAAGAGACCCAGTACTTC.